Reported below is one TCR beta chain. This CDR3 spans 17 amino acids. V lost 1 base, J lost 5 bases, and 20 bases lay in between. Germline assignment: CDR1 MGHRA and CDR2 YSYEKL. This record comes from a study of shared clonotypes between healthy human individuals. The protocol was immunoSEQ multiplex PCR, while the TCRdb copy is restricted to in-frame clones and leaves out a portion. This table holds 500,000 or so clones, about 96% found once. The chain joins TRBV4-1 to TRBJ1-2, with D uncertain. The material sequenced was naive CD4+ T cells sorted from blood. The subset is: CD45RA+ positively selected. This TCR was recovered from a woman in her thirties in good health. CDR3 DNA sequence: TGCGCCAGCAGCCAAGGCTCTTCTGGGTCCCCCTGGTATGGCTACACCTTC. It codes for CASSQGSSGSPWYGYTF.